The 18 T cell receptor beta chains presented below share a single source sample, sequenced in a study of cytomegalovirus exposure and HLA in healthy donors. The PCR used 60 Vbeta and 13 Jbeta primers. The table came from immunoSEQ multiplex PCR; TCRdb's copy has only in-frame clones and leaves some out. The data show 160,000 or so clones, around 74% seen once. The sequencing input was PBMCs. Source of these receptors: a female donor in good health and CMV-seronegative.

This clone occurred a few times. This rearrangement joins TRBV29-1 to TRBJ2-7; TRBD2 matches at 11 bases. Looked up from germline, CDR1 is SQVTM and CDR2 is ANQGSEA. This CDR3 is 15 amino acids long. J lost 5 bases, V lost 6 bases, and 12 bases had no gene match. The CDR3 nucleotides read TGCAGCGTGAGACTAGCGGGGACCCCGGGGGACGAGCAGTACTTC. Encoded protein: CSVRLAGTPGDEQYF.

This chain uses TRBV2 with TRBJ2-2; D remains ambiguous. CDR1 and CDR2 (germline): SNHLY, FYNNEI. Deletions cut 3 bases from V and 5 bases from J, with 10 bases between. The CDR3 loop spans 14 amino acids. The CDR3 region has the DNA TGTGCCAGCAGTGAGGGCAGCAGGACCGGGGAGCTGTTTTTT. This gives the protein CASSEGSRTGELFF.

In this sample, this clone turned up many times. The chain carries TRBV4-2 and TRBJ1-4; D call uncertain. Germline CDR1 is LGHNA and CDR2 is YNFKEQ. Trimming left V 1 base short and J 8 bases short, with 11 bases between. This CDR3 region has 14 residues. The chain's CDR3 is CASSQASGKEKLFF. The CDR3 region has the DNA TGTGCCAGCAGCCAAGCTTCCGGGAAGGAAAAACTGTTTTTT.

The chain has TRBV6-6 and TRBJ2-7; the match to TRBD1 covers 8 bases. This CDR3 spans 13 amino acids. The J segment lost 11 bases and the V segment lost 2 bases, leaving 8 bases of the junction unmatched. The germline V gene encodes CDR1 MNHNY and CDR2 SVGAGI (reference sequence). The CDR3 region is CASSYTPDRAEYF. CDR3 sequence (DNA): TGTGCCAGCAGTTACACTCCGGACAGGGCGGAGTACTTC.

The chain joins TRBV28 to TRBJ2-7; tentative D call: TRBD1 (6 bases). With 7 bases removed from V and 0 bases from J, the gap between germline ends came to 7 bases. The CDR3 is made up of 12 amino acids. CDR1 is MDHEN and CDR2 is SYDVKM in the germline V gene. The CDR3 sequence: CASTDSSYEQYF. The CDR3 region has the DNA TGTGCCAGCACGGACAGCTCCTACGAGCAGTACTTC.

The rearrangement links TRBV4-3 to TRBJ1-4; the D gene is possibly TRBD1 (6 bases). The CDR3 covers 16 residues. Trimming stripped 0 bases from V and 3 bases from J, with 11 bases between. Germline V lookup: CDR1 LGHNA, CDR2 YSLEER. CDR3 DNA sequence: TGCGCCAGCAGCCAAGATGGTTGGACAGCTAATGAAAAACTGTTTTTT. Translating it yields CASSQDGWTANEKLFF.

The chain uses TRBV27 and TRBJ2-7, with 12 nucleotides matching TRBD2. CDR3 length equals 15 residues. The V and J ends lost 6 bases and 4 bases, in that order; junction bases with no gene match: 7. Looked up from germline, CDR1 is MNHEY and CDR2 is SMNVEV (reference sequence). Here the CDR3 reads CASRATSGSSYEQYF. CDR3 nucleotides: TGTGCCAGCAGGGCGACTAGCGGGAGTAGTTACGAGCAGTACTTC.

This chain connects TRBV10-1 to TRBJ1-1; 11 bases match TRBD1. The CDR3 runs 16 residues. J was trimmed by 4 bases and V by 9 bases; bases with no gene match: 13. Germline assignment: CDR1 WNHNN and CDR2 SYGVQD (reference sequence). The CDR3 DNA is TGCGCCAGTTCATCCTCCGGGACAGGGGGGTTCACTGAAGCTTTCTTT. It translates to CASSSSGTGGFTEAFF.

The rearrangement joins TRBV2 to TRBJ2-7, with TRBD2 as a possible D gene (6 bases). Germline V gene lookup returns CDR1 SNHLY and CDR2 FYNNEI. V dropped 5 bases and J dropped 3 bases, with 14 bases sitting between them. The CDR3 spans 14 residues. CDR3 loop: CASSPGTAFYEQYF. In DNA form, the CDR3 reads TGTGCCAGCAGTCCCGGGACTGCCTTCTACGAGCAGTACTTC.

The chain combines TRBV6-5 with TRBJ2-2; 8 bases agree with TRBD2. CDR3 length: 15 amino acids. The ends lost 10 bases at V and 5 bases at J; junction bases unmatched: 12. Germline lookup yields CDR1 MNHEY and CDR2 SVGAGI. The CDR3 region is CATTQTASGTGELFF. In DNA, the CDR3 is TGTGCCACCACCCAAACCGCTAGCGGGACCGGGGAGCTGTTTTTT.

This chain connects TRBV28 to TRBJ2-3, with 8 bases identical to TRBD1. The ends lost 5 bases at V and 8 bases at J; junction bases unmatched: 9. CDR3 length: 14 amino acids. Germline V gives CDR1 MDHEN, CDR2 SYDVKM. The chain's CDR3 is CASSLSDRDRTQYF. The CDR3 region has the DNA TGTGCCAGCAGTCTTTCGGACAGGGACCGTACGCAGTATTTT.

This rearrangement joins TRBV5-1 to TRBJ2-5, with 8 bases matching TRBD1. Looked up from germline, CDR1 is SGHRS and CDR2 is YFSETQ. Trimming took 0 bases from V and 5 from J; bases not matched to a gene: 6. The CDR3 extends over 15 amino acids. CDR3 coding DNA: TGCGCCAGCAGCTTGGGACAGGGGTTAAGCGAGACCCAGTACTTC. Its protein product is CASSLGQGLSETQYF.

This clone appeared once. This chain connects TRBV5-1 to TRBJ2-7; 9 positions agree with TRBD2. Germline values: CDR1 SGHRS, CDR2 YFSETQ. The junction had 14 bases not matched to a gene; V was cut back by 4 bases and J by 9 bases. The CDR3 length is 15 residues. The CDR3 DNA follows: TGCGCCAGCAGCACCGGACTAGCGCTTCCAGGGGGGCAGTACTTC. This translates into CASSTGLALPGGQYF.

The J gene is TRBJ1-5, the V gene TRBV6-6, with TRBD1 matching over 7 bases. V shed 6 bases and J 0 bases; nucleotides not matched to a gene: 8. The germline CDR1 and CDR2 sequences are MNHNY and SVGAGI (reference sequence). The length of the CDR3 is 16 residues. The CDR3 DNA reads TGTGCCAGCAGGGGACGACAGGGTGTTAGCAATCAGCCCCAGCATTTT. Translation: CASRGRQGVSNQPQHF.

This chain links TRBV19 with TRBJ2-7, with D perhaps matching TRBD1 (7 bases). This CDR3 region has 14 residues. CDR1 is LNHDA, CDR2 SQIVND, per germline (reference sequence). The V end lost 7 bases, the J end lost 0 bases, and 13 bases lay between the germline ends. This CDR3 is CASTPGGGSYEQYF. CDR3 nucleotides: TGTGCCAGTACCCCAGGGGGAGGCTCCTACGAGCAGTACTTC.

The chain has TRBV5-8 and TRBJ1-6; 7 bases line up with TRBD1. This CDR3 spans 16 amino acids. Trimming cost V 0 bases and J 5 bases; bases outside gene matches: 5. Germline CDR1 SGHTS, CDR2 YDEGEE. CDR3 amino acids: CASSLARGTDNSPLHF. CDR3 nucleotides: TGTGCCAGCAGCTTGGCCCGGGGGACAGATAATTCACCCCTCCACTTT.

The rearrangement uses TRBV30 and TRBJ1-4, with TRBD1 identical over 7 bases. This CDR3 region has 13 residues. With 4 bases clipped from V and 6 bases from J, the junction kept 5 bases outside the gene matches. Germline CDR1 is GTSNPN and CDR2 is SVGIG (reference sequence). This chain's CDR3 is CAWNRGSYEKLFF. The CDR3 DNA follows: TGTGCCTGGAACAGGGGCTCCTATGAAAAACTGTTTTTT. Complete variable domain (other parts from reference TRBV30 and TRBJ1-4): SQTIHQWPATLVQPVGSPLSLECTVEGTSNPNLYWYRQAAGRGLQLLFYSVGIGQISSEVPQNLSASRPQDRQFILSSKKLLLSDSGFYLCAWNRGSYEKLFFGSGTQLSVL.

V gene TRBV6-4 combines with J gene TRBJ1-6, with D possibly TRBD1 on 5 matching bases. Germline values: CDR1 MRHNA, CDR2 SNTAGT. The CDR3 is 15 amino acids. The V gene lost 6 bases and the J gene lost 5 bases, with 14 bases spanning the gap. CDR3 nucleotide sequence: TGTGCCAGCAGGGGTCGTGACAGCAATAATTCACCCCTCCACTTT. Encoded protein: CASRGRDSNNSPLHF.